The entry that follows covers one T cell receptor beta chain sequence. The clone's antigen remains unknown. Within one base of it there is no much larger clone, and no base qualities were kept. Before genomic DNA extraction, conventional CD4+ T cells were purified from blood as CD25-low CD127-high cells. For repertoire analyses, the comparison group consisted of several healthy control donors. The entry originates in a study of regulatory and conventional T cells in RAG deficiency (dated by TCRdb to 2017 to 2019). Some background on the complete study: To compare the diversity and composition of the repertoires of Treg, conventional CD4+ and CD8+ T cells between RAG-deficient patients and healthy controls, the study applied high-throughput TCR beta sequencing.

Library prep was done by the immunoSEQ multiplex PCR assay. Rearranged TCR beta chain products were amplified from genomic DNA of sorted T-cell subsets and sequenced. The authors' pipeline ran thus. Shannon entropy and Simpson indices were used to measure the diversity of productive TCR beta rearrangements in each repertoire. To assess clonal expansion, the frequencies of the 100 most abundant productive TCR beta clonotypes were added up as a share of total reads. The TRB repertoires were evaluated with a self-reactivity index based on amino acid usage at CDR3beta positions 6 and 7. Repertoire analyses used two-way ANOVA; flow cytometric analyses used Student t or Mann-Whitney tests. This is the immuneACCESS table as TCRdb keeps it, with only in-frame sequences that have V and J called. A part of the clones is gone; compared with another copy, unresolved V genes explain less than half, and the rest is unexplained. V and J calls and clone size are as listed in that table; D and trimming were resolved from the DNA. In all, the sample holds 45,000 or so clones, and around 89% of those were seen once. Clones ranked in the top ten supply around 0.5% of the sample.

Results the study describes overall, beyond this receptor: The CD25-high CD127-low cells sorted from Omenn syndrome patients may be peripherally activated cells rather than true Treg cells. RAG-deficient patients showed markedly lower Shannon entropy and higher Simpson indices than control T-cell subpopulations. Unique TCR beta sequences from Treg cells were roughly 100-fold fewer in Omenn syndrome and CID/AS patients than controls, versus roughly 10-fold for other subsets. Some T-cell subset analyses were not done for some subjects. Shorter CDR3 lengths were found in all patient T-cell subsets, and >85% Treg-Tconv repertoire overlap at nucleotide and amino acid level was observed in Omenn syndrome patients.

The CDR3 runs 12 amino acids, cysteine and phenylalanine included. Kept here is only the CDR3 DNA, which spans 36 bases and is read in frame from base 1. V is clipped by 6 bases and J by 7 bases, and the sequence between their germline boundaries is 7 bases long. CDR1 and CDR2, per the germline V gene, are MNHEY and SVGAGI. This sample was also put to use in a study of regulatory T cells. Taken from the second paper: The multiplex PCR used 52 forward TRBV primers and 13 reverse TRBJ primers, with assay-based and computational corrections for amplification bias. Repertoires from patients had restricted unique TRB V-J pairs and skewed V and J gene usage, with the strongest effect in regulatory T cells. The study compared T-cell receptor beta repertoires of sorted regulatory, conventional CD4+ and CD8+ T cells in CD3G-deficient patients with those in healthy controls. Peripheral blood mononuclear cells were isolated by Ficoll density separation. Rearranged TRB loci were amplified from genomic DNA by multiplex PCR within the immunoSEQ assay. An Illumina HiSeq platform was used to sequence the TRB amplicons. Raw sequences were error-filtered and aligned to reference gene sequences by custom algorithms and were subsequently analyzed with the immunoSEQ online tools. Productive and nonproductive TRB rearrangement frequencies were evaluated among both unique and total sequences. Prism software was used to run t tests, Mann-Whitney tests or two-way ANOVA for comparisons between groups.

The sample was CD4+ effector T cells sorted from blood. This receptor was identified in a human donor in good health. Recombination connected TRBV6-5 to TRBJ1-6, and possibly TRBD1, on 5 matching bases. CDR3 protein: CASRRQNSPLHF. The DNA sequence is TGTGCCAGCAGGCGACAGAATTCACCCCTCCACTTT.